Below, 29 T cell receptor beta chains from the same sample are listed, as sequenced in a study of post-analysis software for immune sequencing data. Whole-study findings and limits: About 5 TRBV segments occurring more often in patients than controls included TRBV5-6, TRBV5-1 and TRBV20-1.

TCR beta cDNA libraries included unique molecular identifiers. TCRdb analysed the PCR reads with MiXCR anew, one entry per CDR3 protein. The repertoire holds roughly 540,000 distinct CDR3 sequences, with less than 40% as singletons. These receptors have no known antigen. The material sequenced was blood. All receptors derive from a girl aged 2-17 years with multiple sclerosis.

This clonotype came up a few times. The chain is built from TRBV7-2 and TRBJ2-7; no definite D call. The CDR3 is made up of 13 amino acids. Looked up from germline, CDR1 is SGHTA and CDR2 is FQGNSA. V lost 1 base and J 10 bases, leaving 14 bases between the germline ends. The CDR3 here is CASSLGAQSAQYF. The CDR3 nucleotides read TGTGCCAGCAGCTTAGGTGCTCAGAGCGCCCAGTACTTC.

This clonotype was observed a handful of times. The chain uses TRBV5-1 and TRBJ2-7, with D maybe TRBD1 (6 bases). The germline gives CDR1 SGHRS, CDR2 YFSETQ. The CDR3 length is 15 residues. Trimming shortened V by 0 bases and J by 5 bases, and 15 bases separated the two germline ends. CDR3 in amino acids: CASSLVLQGSDEQYF. DNA of the CDR3: TGCGCCAGCAGCTTGGTTTTACAGGGATCCGACGAGCAGTACTTC.

This clonotype was counted a few times. The V gene is TRBV2, the J gene TRBJ2-3; D unresolved. The V gene lost 3 bases and the J gene lost 4 bases, with 14 bases spanning the gap. CDR3 size: 15 residues. Germline-derived CDR1 and CDR2 are SNHLY and FYNNEI. CDR3 coding DNA: TGTGCCAGCAGTGATAGTGGGGTCAGTCCAGATACGCAGTATTTT. It yields the protein CASSDSGVSPDTQYF.

The sample holds many counts of this clonotype. This chain uses TRBV7-9 with TRBJ2-5; D is possibly TRBD2 (6 bases). Trimming stripped 3 bases from V and 2 bases from J, with 10 bases between. This CDR3 is 14 amino acids long. Germline V gives CDR1 SEHNR, CDR2 FQNEAQ (reference sequence). The CDR3 region is CASSLAGTQETQYF. In DNA, the CDR3 is TGTGCCAGCAGCTTGGCCGGGACTCAAGAGACCCAGTACTTC.

The V gene is TRBV5-1, the J gene TRBJ2-3; 7 positions agree with TRBD2. V shed 1 base and J 2 bases; nucleotides not matched to a gene: 7. Per germline, CDR1 SGHRS and CDR2 YFSETQ. The CDR3 loop spans 16 amino acids. In nucleotides, the CDR3 is TGCGCCAGCAGCTTGTACGGCCTAGCGGACACAGATACGCAGTATTTT. This translates into CASSLYGLADTDTQYF.

This clonotype was seen just once. CDR3 nucleotide sequence: TGTGCCACCAGCAGAGATTACAGGGAGAAGCAGTACTTC. Translating gives CATSRDYREKQYF. V is TRBV15 and J is TRBJ2-4; D is perhaps TRBD1 (6 bases). Germline V lookup: CDR1 LNHNV, CDR2 YYDKDF (reference sequence). V was shortened by 0 bases and J by 13 bases, with 13 bases between the two germline ends. CDR3 size: 13 residues.

V is TRBV21-1 and J is TRBJ2-7; the table's D call, TRBD2, was not checked against the DNA. TRBV21-1 is reported as a pseudogene. This CDR3 has 14 residues. The CDR3 loop is CASPPGLANYEQYF. In nucleotides, the CDR3 is TGTGCCAGCCCTCCCGGACTAGCGAACTACGAGCAGTACTTC.

The rearrangement uses TRBV2 and TRBJ2-4; D could derive from TRBD1 or TRBD2 (5 bases each). Trimming stripped 9 bases from V and 1 base from J, with 16 bases between. This CDR3 is built from 15 residues. Per germline, CDR1 SNHLY and CDR2 FYNNEI. The CDR3 sequence: CASYRGDGAKNIQYF. The CDR3 DNA reads as TGTGCCAGTTACCGGGGCGATGGGGCCAAAAACATTCAGTACTTC.

This clonotype was observed a single time. The chain carries TRBV27 and TRBJ2-1, with 7 bases fitting TRBD1. With V trimmed by 4 bases and J by 6 bases, 6 bases remained unmatched. The CDR3 spans 14 residues. Germline CDR1 MNHEY, CDR2 SMNVEV (reference sequence). Here the CDR3 DNA reads TGTGCCAGCAGTTCGCAGGGGGAAGGCAATGAGCAGTTCTTC. Protein product: CASSSQGEGNEQFF.

Ten or more counts support this clonotype. The chain couples TRBV7-2 to TRBJ2-5; no clear D. CDR1 and CDR2 (germline): SGHTA, FQGNSA. V lost 1 base, J lost 0 bases, and 6 bases lay in between. The CDR3 is 14 residues long. The CDR3 DNA is TGTGCCAGCAGCTTAGAACCCTACCAAGAGACCCAGTACTTC. It is translated as CASSLEPYQETQYF.

This clonotype has just one count. This chain connects TRBV7-2 to TRBJ1-2, with 7 bases that match TRBD1. This CDR3 spans 15 amino acids. Germline V gene data show CDR1 as SGHTA and CDR2 as FQGNSA. Trimming removed 4 bases from V and 3 bases from J; junction bases left unmatched: 8. In DNA, the CDR3 is TGTGCCAGCAGCTCTGTTACAGGGGACGACTATGGCTACACCTTC. Translated: CASSSVTGDDYGYTF.

The V call is TRBV7-3, the J call TRBJ2-2, with 9 positions matching TRBD1. Per the germline V gene, CDR1 is SGHTA and CDR2 is FQGTGA. The ends lost 6 bases at V and 4 bases at J; junction bases unmatched: 0. CDR3 length equals 13 residues. The CDR3 loop reads CASRTGGTGELFF. The CDR3 DNA sequence: TGTGCCAGCAGGACAGGGGGCACCGGGGAGCTGTTTTTT.

This clonotype was picked up a small number of times. The chain is built from TRBV27 and TRBJ2-3; the D gene could be TRBD1 or TRBD2 (5 bases each). The CDR3 spans 13 residues. CDR1 and CDR2 from the germline V gene are MNHEY and SMNVEV (reference sequence). V was cut by 2 bases and J by 5 bases, with 8 bases left in between. The DNA for the CDR3 is TGTGCCAGCAGTTTAATGGGGGAAGATACGCAGTATTTT. It specifies CASSLMGEDTQYF.

A few counts support this clonotype. The chain has TRBV12-3 or TRBV12-4 and TRBJ2-3, with a weak D call TRBD1 (5 bases). CDR3 length equals 17 residues. V was clipped by 2 bases and J by 0 bases, with 15 bases between them. CDR3 bases: TGTGCCAGCAGTTTACTTCTCAGGGCAGTGAGCACAGATACGCAGTATTTT. Amino acid sequence: CASSLLLRAVSTDTQYF.

To note about this clonotype: One junction end disagrees with the germline gene, perhaps due to a read error. CDR3 nucleotide sequence: TGCGCCAGCAGCCTGAGGGAGGGCTCCTACGAGCGGTACTTC. Encoded protein: CASSLREGSYERYF. J is TRBJ2-7 and V is TRBV4-1; 7 bases agree with TRBD2. The germline V gene has CDR1 MGHRA and CDR2 YSYEKL. The CDR3 is 14 amino acids.

This clonotype was found a few times. The chain carries TRBV29-1 and TRBJ1-4; 10 bases align to TRBD1. The CDR3 contains 13 residues. Germline CDR1 is SQVTM and CDR2 is ANQGSEA. After removal of 7 bases from V and 8 bases from J, the junction contained 7 bases not matched to a gene. The CDR3 loop reads CSGRDRGREKLFF. CDR3 in DNA: TGCAGCGGCCGGGACAGGGGACGAGAAAAACTGTTTTTT.

V and J are TRBV5-5 and TRBJ1-4, with unresolved D. V was pared by 0 bases and J by 4 bases, with 10 bases between. The CDR3 totals 15 residues. CDR1 is SGHKS, CDR2 YYEKEE, per germline (reference sequence). CDR3 sequence reads: CASSLAGGINEKLFF. The CDR3, as DNA: TGTGCCAGCAGCTTGGCAGGCGGGATTAATGAAAAACTGTTTTTT.

This clonotype was counted only a few times. The chain is built from TRBV28 and TRBJ2-7; TRBD2 might be the D (5 bases). Near its end, the DNA agrees better with TRBJ2-5, so the J call may be wrong. The CDR3 loop spans 14 amino acids. In germline, CDR1 is MDHEN, CDR2 SYDVKM. The CDR3 bases are TGTGCCAGCAGTATTACTAGTATTATAGAGACCCAGTACTTC. Encoded protein: CASSITSIIETQYF.

This clonotype was observed once. The chain links TRBV3-1 to TRBJ2-7; the D gene is possibly TRBD1 (5 bases). With the DNA end fitting TRBJ2-5 better, the J assignment may be wrong. CDR3 length: 14 amino acids. Germline V gene data show CDR1 as LGHDT and CDR2 as YNNKEL (reference sequence). This CDR3 is CASSQEGHYETQYF. CDR3 nucleotide sequence: TGTGCCAGCAGCCAAGAGGGGCATTATGAGACCCAGTACTTC.

The rearrangement uses TRBV6-1 and TRBJ1-5; D is unresolved. CDR1 is MNHNS, CDR2 SASEGT, per germline. V was clipped by 1 base and J by 2 bases, with 6 bases between them. The CDR3 is made up of 14 amino acids. The CDR3 DNA follows: TGTGCCAGCAGTGAAGAATGGGGCAATCAGCCCCAGCATTTT. It is translated as CASSEEWGNQPQHF.

V is TRBV10-3 and J is TRBJ2-3; D possibly corresponds to TRBD2 (7 bases). Deletions cut 3 bases from V and 1 base from J, with 14 bases between. The CDR3 is made up of 16 amino acids. Germline V CDR1 and CDR2: ENHRY, SYGVKD. The CDR3 bases are TGTGCCATCAGTGACTGGGGGGGCAGGGGCACAGATACGCAGTATTTT. Translation: CAISDWGGRGTDTQYF.

This chain links TRBV19 with TRBJ1-1; no definite D call. Trimming removed 3 bases at V and 1 base at J, with 9 bases between. This CDR3 is 14 amino acids long. Germline V gives CDR1 LNHDA, CDR2 SQIVND (reference sequence). This CDR3 reads CASSIYSTNTEAFF. Here the CDR3 DNA reads TGTGCCAGTAGTATTTACAGTACGAACACTGAAGCTTTCTTT.

This clonotype occurred a few times. The chain's CDR3 is CAISVLRGGTEAFF. The CDR3, as DNA: TGTGCCATCAGCGTGTTAAGAGGGGGCACTGAAGCTTTCTTT. The chain uses TRBV10-3 and TRBJ1-1, with D tentatively TRBD1 (6 bases). CDR1 is ENHRY and CDR2 is SYGVKD in the germline V gene. Between the trimmed V and J ends, which lost 6 bases and 4 bases, there was a span of 15 bases. The CDR3 covers 14 residues.

V and J are TRBV6-6 and TRBJ1-4, with D unresolved. From germline, CDR1 is MNHNY and CDR2 SVGAGI (reference sequence). The V end lost 11 bases, the J end lost 8 bases, and 24 bases lay between the germline ends. The CDR3 is made up of 15 amino acids. The CDR3 is CAAGEPIPGGEKLFF. DNA of the CDR3: TGTGCCGCCGGGGAGCCGATACCGGGTGGCGAAAAACTGTTTTTT.

This sequence joins TRBV5-1 and TRBJ1-1, with D unclear. The V gene's germline CDR1 is SGHRS and CDR2 YFSETQ. This CDR3 is 15 amino acids long. Trimming shortened V by 0 bases and J by 3 bases, and 12 bases separated the two germline ends. Here the CDR3 DNA reads TGCGCCAGCAGCTTGGAAGGCGAACGCGACACTGAAGCTTTCTTT. Translating gives CASSLEGERDTEAFF.

This rearrangement joins TRBV7-3 to TRBJ2-1; 13 nucleotides align to TRBD2. The length of the CDR3 is 14 residues. J gave up 8 bases and V 5 bases, and 3 bases lay outside the gene matches. Germline V lookup: CDR1 SGHTA, CDR2 FQGTGA. CDR3 in amino acids: CASSQTSGGYEQFF. The CDR3 region has the DNA TGTGCCAGCAGCCAGACTAGCGGGGGGTATGAGCAGTTCTTC.

This clonotype has just a few counts. This chain joins TRBV27 and TRBJ1-1; maybe TRBD1 (6 bases). V lost 3 bases to trimming and J lost 0 bases, with 8 bases between them. The CDR3 runs 14 residues. Germline V lookup: CDR1 MNHEY, CDR2 SMNVEV (reference sequence). Written as DNA, the CDR3 is TGTGCCAGCAGTTTGGACAGCATGAACACTGAAGCTTTCTTT. Its translation: CASSLDSMNTEAFF.

The chain recombines TRBV2 with TRBJ2-3; 9 positions match TRBD2. CDR1 SNHLY and CDR2 FYNNEI come from the germline V gene. With 5 bases clipped from V and 7 bases from J, the junction kept 13 bases outside the gene matches. The CDR3 runs to 16 residues. This CDR3 reads CASSFLAGGIINTQYF. DNA of the CDR3: TGTGCCAGCAGTTTCCTGGCGGGGGGGATCATAAATACGCAGTATTTT.

A remark on this clonotype: A much more abundant neighbour one base away suggests this may be a read error. The V call is TRBV11-2, the J call TRBJ2-5; a possible D gene is TRBD1 (6 bases). The CDR3 covers 14 residues. CDR1 is SGHAT, CDR2 FQNNGV, per germline. The CDR3 spells CVSSYRQAQETQYF. The CDR3 coding sequence is TGTGTCAGCAGCTACCGACAGGCCCAAGAGACCCAGTACTTC.